This entry lists 22 T cell receptor beta chains sequenced from one sample in a study of radiation and T cells in renal cell carcinoma. The sample's time point: blood 4 weeks post-SBRT, at nephrectomy. The treatment denotes: 15 Gy SBRT to primary tumor, nephrectomy 4 weeks later. TCRdb's copy holds only in-frame clones and misses some; the assay was immunoSEQ multiplex PCR. The top ten hold 25% to 30% of the sample, which has fewer than 45,000 clones, over 80% seen once. Here the sequenced sample was blood, taken from a patient whose treatment included radiotherapy and nephrectomy. Source of these receptors: a woman aged 70 to 79 with renal cell carcinoma.

The rearrangement uses TRBV6-1 and TRBJ2-3; D is perhaps TRBD1 or TRBD2 (6 bases each). V was trimmed by 6 bases and J by 5 bases, leaving 15 bases between them. Germline CDR1 MNHNS, CDR2 SASEGT. CDR3 length equals 14 residues. The CDR3 nucleotides read TGTGCCAGCAGAGACCTGGGGGGCGAAGATACGCAGTATTTT. It translates to CASRDLGGEDTQYF.

CDR3 sequence reads: CAISGQLYQETQYF. The CDR3 region has the DNA TGTGCCATCAGTGGACAGTTGTACCAAGAGACCCAGTACTTC. This chain joins TRBV10-3 and TRBJ2-5; possible D gene TRBD1, 5 bases. Germline CDR1 ENHRY, CDR2 SYGVKD. The CDR3 runs 14 residues. Trimming took off 4 bases at V and 0 bases at J, with 9 bases between the two ends.

This clone has only one observation. The rearrangement links TRBV6-6 to TRBJ2-5; 9 bases fit TRBD1. This CDR3 contains 14 residues. Germline V gene sequence: CDR1 MNHNY, CDR2 SVGAGI (reference sequence). J was trimmed by 5 bases and V by 11 bases; bases with no gene match: 12. The CDR3 protein is CALGGTGKGETQYF. The CDR3 bases are TGTGCCCTCGGAGGGACAGGGAAAGGGGAGACCCAGTACTTC.

The CDR3: CASSLAGGSFGREQFF. DNA of the CDR3: TGTGCCAGCAGCTTAGCCGGCGGGAGTTTCGGGAGAGAGCAGTTCTTC. The V call is TRBV7-2, the J call TRBJ2-1, with 7 bases that match TRBD2. This CDR3 has 16 residues. J gave up 10 bases and V 0 bases, and 12 bases lay outside the gene matches. The germline CDR1 and CDR2 sequences are SGHTA and FQGNSA.

The V and J genes are TRBV4-1 and TRBJ2-3, with 11 bases that match TRBD2. The V and J ends lost 1 base and 4 bases, in that order; junction bases with no gene match: 1. Germline V lookup: CDR1 MGHRA, CDR2 YSYEKL. CDR3 length: 15 amino acids. CDR3 nucleotides: TGCGCCAGCAGCCAAGGGGGACTAGCGGCAGATACGCAGTATTTT. Its protein is CASSQGGLAADTQYF.

The chain carries TRBV6-6 and TRBJ1-4, with 7 bases aligning to TRBD1. With 5 bases clipped from V and 8 bases from J, the junction kept 11 bases outside the gene matches. The CDR3 totals 15 residues. Germline V gene data show CDR1 as MNHNY and CDR2 as SVGAGI (reference sequence). The CDR3 DNA reads as TGTGCCAGCAGTAGAGGACAGGATGAGGCAGAAAAACTGTTTTTT. Amino acids: CASSRGQDEAEKLFF.

The rearrangement joins TRBV19 to TRBJ1-5; weak D call: TRBD1 (5 bases). V gave up 3 bases and J gave up 4 bases, with 10 bases separating them. The germline V gene encodes CDR1 LNHDA and CDR2 SQIVND (reference sequence). The CDR3 covers 14 residues. CDR3 in amino acids: CASSMQGPNQPQHF. CDR3 bases: TGTGCCAGTAGTATGCAGGGACCAAATCAGCCCCAGCATTTT.

A few counts support this clone. The chain employs TRBV6-1 and TRBJ1-2; 10 positions match TRBD1. The CDR3 loop spans 16 amino acids. With 2 bases clipped from V and 6 bases from J, the junction kept 9 bases outside the gene matches. Germline V gene data show CDR1 as MNHNS and CDR2 as SASEGT. CDR3 sequence (DNA): TGTGCCAGCAGTGAAACTGGGACAGGGGCTTTAAATGGCTACACCTTC. It translates to CASSETGTGALNGYTF.

V and J are TRBV5-4 and TRBJ1-2; TRBD1 aligns across 8 bases. This CDR3 contains 14 residues. Germline CDR1 reads SGHNT; CDR2 reads YYREEE (reference sequence). After removal of 4 bases from V and 0 bases from J, the junction contained 2 bases not matched to a gene. CDR3 coding DNA: TGTGCCAGCAGCCCGGACAGGGCTAACTATGGCTACACCTTC. Translating gives CASSPDRANYGYTF.

The chain links TRBV5-5 to TRBJ1-5; D might be TRBD1 (5 bases). V dropped 4 bases and J dropped 5 bases, with 10 bases sitting between them. The CDR3 length is 13 residues. Germline V gives CDR1 SGHKS, CDR2 YYEKEE (reference sequence). This chain's CDR3 is CASSRGDDQPQHF. As DNA, the CDR3 is TGTGCCAGCAGCCGGGGGGATGATCAGCCCCAGCATTTT.

This clone was detected a few times. This rearrangement joins TRBV14 to TRBJ2-7; D uncertain. Germline loops: CDR1 SGHDN, CDR2 FVKESK. The CDR3 covers 12 residues. V gave up 4 bases and J gave up 7 bases, with 11 bases separating them. CDR3 sequence: CASSRTRSEQYF. The CDR3 nucleotides are TGTGCCAGCAGCCGAACCAGGAGTGAGCAGTACTTC.

The V call is TRBV4-3, the J call TRBJ1-2; 8 nucleotides align to TRBD1. This CDR3 region has 17 residues. Germline V gives CDR1 LGHNA, CDR2 YSLEER. V gave up 4 bases and J gave up 4 bases; unmatched junction bases: 14. CDR3 loop: CASSLTGTGNLGYGYTF. In nucleotides, the CDR3 is TGCGCCAGCAGCCTAACCGGGACAGGAAATTTAGGCTATGGCTACACCTTC.

The chain links TRBV30 to TRBJ1-6; weak D call: TRBD1 (5 bases). The CDR3 covers 15 residues. The V gene's germline CDR1 is GTSNPN and CDR2 SVGIG (reference sequence). Trimming removed 0 bases from V and 7 bases from J, with 13 bases in between. In nucleotides, the CDR3 is TGTGCCTGGAGTGTAAAGGGGCTAGGAAATTCACCCCTCCACTTT. Its protein product is CAWSVKGLGNSPLHF. The full variable domain, with the rest looked up from reference TRBV30 and TRBJ1-6, is SQTIHQWPATLVQPVGSPLSLECTVEGTSNPNLYWYRQAAGRGLQLLFYSVGIGQISSEVPQNLSASRPQDRQFILSSKKLLLSDSGFYLCAWSVKGLGNSPLHFGNGTRLTVT.

This clone appeared once. V gene TRBV11-2 combines with J gene TRBJ1-6; D may be TRBD1 (5 bases). The V end was cut by 6 bases, the J end by 2 bases, with 8 bases between. CDR1 and CDR2 (germline): SGHAT, FQNNGV. The CDR3 is made up of 14 amino acids. CDR3 loop: CASRKTAYNSPLHF. In nucleotides, the CDR3 is TGTGCCAGCAGAAAGACAGCCTATAATTCACCCCTCCACTTT.

V gene TRBV5-8 combines with J gene TRBJ1-2; TRBD1 agrees at 8 bases. The CDR3 consists of 13 residues. V trimming: 5 bases; J trimming: 3 bases; junction bases outside the gene matches: 3. Germline-derived CDR1 and CDR2 are SGHTS and YDEGEE. CDR3 DNA sequence: TGTGCCAGCAGGCCAGGGGGCGACTATGGCTACACCTTC. Translation: CASRPGGDYGYTF. Looking up the rest from reference TRBV5-8 and TRBJ1-2 gives the full variable domain: EAGVTQSPTHLIKTRGQQATLRCSPISGHTSVYWYQQALGLGLQFLLWYDEGEERNRGNFPPRFSGRQFPNYSSELNVNALELEDSALYLCASRPGGDYGYTFGSGTRLTVV.

V and J are TRBV19 and TRBJ2-6, with TRBD1 matching 8 bases. V lost 6 bases, J lost 0 bases, and 7 bases stayed unmatched. The CDR3 sequence is 17 residues long. CDR1 is LNHDA, CDR2 SQIVND, per germline (reference sequence). The CDR3 nucleotides are TGTGCCAGTAGACCCGGTCAGGGGGCCTCTGGGGCCAACGTCCTGACTTTC. Translating gives CASRPGQGASGANVLTF.

The chain recombines TRBV27 with TRBJ1-5; D is perhaps TRBD1 (5 bases). Germline assignment: CDR1 MNHEY and CDR2 SMNVEV (reference sequence). This CDR3 is built from 15 residues. V lost 4 bases to trimming and J lost 5 bases, with 15 bases between them. The CDR3 DNA sequence: TGTGCCAGCAGTTGGGGGAGGGGAGGGGATCAGCCCCAGCATTTT. Amino acids: CASSWGRGGDQPQHF.

The genes are TRBV27 and TRBJ2-5; 10 positions agree with TRBD1. The CDR3 length is 15 residues. With V trimmed by 3 bases and J by 5 bases, 6 bases remained unmatched. Germline CDR1 and CDR2: MNHEY and SMNVEV (reference sequence). CDR3 nucleotide sequence: TGTGCCAGCAGTTTTCTGGGACAGGGGCTGGAGACCCAGTACTTC. It encodes CASSFLGQGLETQYF.

This sequence joins TRBV2 and TRBJ2-7; D is ambiguous. Trimming shortened V by 7 bases and J by 0 bases, and 13 bases separated the two germline ends. Germline CDR1 reads SNHLY; CDR2 reads FYNNEI. This CDR3 region has 14 residues. The CDR3 DNA follows: TGTGCCAGCAAACCGTTGTGGGGCTCCTACGAGCAGTACTTC. It encodes CASKPLWGSYEQYF.

The chain recombines TRBV5-8 with TRBJ1-3, with a weak D call TRBD1 (5 bases). Deletions cut 5 bases from V and 4 bases from J, with 13 bases between. This CDR3 region has 14 residues. CDR1 is SGHTS, CDR2 YDEGEE, per germline. The CDR3 DNA sequence: TGTGCCAGCAGACGGCAGGGCGGGGGAAACACCATATATTTT. This sequence encodes CASRRQGGGNTIYF.

The chain employs TRBV29-1 and TRBJ2-3, with 10 bases fitting TRBD2. This CDR3 is 15 amino acids long. The trim removed 8 bases at V and 5 bases at J, leaving 13 bases unmatched. Germline CDR1 and CDR2: SQVTM and ANQGSEA. The CDR3: CSSSGERGGIDTQYF. CDR3 nucleotides: TGCAGCTCCTCCGGAGAGCGGGGGGGAATAGATACGCAGTATTTT.

V is TRBV6-5 and J is TRBJ1-5; D gene uncertain. Germline lookup yields CDR1 MNHEY and CDR2 SVGAGI. The CDR3 covers 12 residues. V was trimmed by 4 bases and J by 8 bases, leaving 9 bases between them. The CDR3 nucleotides read TGTGCCAGCAGTTCCCCGCGGGAGCCCCAGCATTTT. Its protein is CASSSPREPQHF.